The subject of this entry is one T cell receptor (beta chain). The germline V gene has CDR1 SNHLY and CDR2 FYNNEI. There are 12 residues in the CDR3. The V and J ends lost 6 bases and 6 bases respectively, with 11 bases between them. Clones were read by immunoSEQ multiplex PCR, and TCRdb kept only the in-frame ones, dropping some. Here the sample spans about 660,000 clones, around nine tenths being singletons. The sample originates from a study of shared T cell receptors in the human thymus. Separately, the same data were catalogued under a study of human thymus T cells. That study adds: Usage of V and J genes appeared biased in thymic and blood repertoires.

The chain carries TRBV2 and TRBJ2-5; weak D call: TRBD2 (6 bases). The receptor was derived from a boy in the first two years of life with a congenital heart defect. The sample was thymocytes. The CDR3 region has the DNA TGTGCCAGCAGCGCGGGACGACAGACCCAGTACTTC. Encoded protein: CASSAGRQTQYF.